The T cell receptor (beta chain) described here comes from a study of blood T cell repertoires in COVID-19. Method: immunoSEQ multiplex PCR; TCRdb's copy keeps in-frame clones and lacks some. In the table there are about 350,000 clones, 87% of which are singletons. Per germline, CDR1 KGHDR and CDR2 SFDVKD. The junction had 10 bases not matched to a gene; V was cut back by 3 bases and J by 4 bases. There are 17 residues in the CDR3. This sequence joins TRBV24-1 and TRBJ2-1; TRBD2 matches at 8 bases. This TCR was sampled from a woman aged 30 to 39 who had recovered from COVID-19. Sequencing was done on a sample of PBMCs or T cells enriched from blood (not recorded which). CDR3 in amino acids: CATSDPTGTRMYNEQFF. The CDR3 DNA is TGTGCCACCAGTGATCCCACCGGGACTAGGATGTACAATGAGCAGTTCTTC.